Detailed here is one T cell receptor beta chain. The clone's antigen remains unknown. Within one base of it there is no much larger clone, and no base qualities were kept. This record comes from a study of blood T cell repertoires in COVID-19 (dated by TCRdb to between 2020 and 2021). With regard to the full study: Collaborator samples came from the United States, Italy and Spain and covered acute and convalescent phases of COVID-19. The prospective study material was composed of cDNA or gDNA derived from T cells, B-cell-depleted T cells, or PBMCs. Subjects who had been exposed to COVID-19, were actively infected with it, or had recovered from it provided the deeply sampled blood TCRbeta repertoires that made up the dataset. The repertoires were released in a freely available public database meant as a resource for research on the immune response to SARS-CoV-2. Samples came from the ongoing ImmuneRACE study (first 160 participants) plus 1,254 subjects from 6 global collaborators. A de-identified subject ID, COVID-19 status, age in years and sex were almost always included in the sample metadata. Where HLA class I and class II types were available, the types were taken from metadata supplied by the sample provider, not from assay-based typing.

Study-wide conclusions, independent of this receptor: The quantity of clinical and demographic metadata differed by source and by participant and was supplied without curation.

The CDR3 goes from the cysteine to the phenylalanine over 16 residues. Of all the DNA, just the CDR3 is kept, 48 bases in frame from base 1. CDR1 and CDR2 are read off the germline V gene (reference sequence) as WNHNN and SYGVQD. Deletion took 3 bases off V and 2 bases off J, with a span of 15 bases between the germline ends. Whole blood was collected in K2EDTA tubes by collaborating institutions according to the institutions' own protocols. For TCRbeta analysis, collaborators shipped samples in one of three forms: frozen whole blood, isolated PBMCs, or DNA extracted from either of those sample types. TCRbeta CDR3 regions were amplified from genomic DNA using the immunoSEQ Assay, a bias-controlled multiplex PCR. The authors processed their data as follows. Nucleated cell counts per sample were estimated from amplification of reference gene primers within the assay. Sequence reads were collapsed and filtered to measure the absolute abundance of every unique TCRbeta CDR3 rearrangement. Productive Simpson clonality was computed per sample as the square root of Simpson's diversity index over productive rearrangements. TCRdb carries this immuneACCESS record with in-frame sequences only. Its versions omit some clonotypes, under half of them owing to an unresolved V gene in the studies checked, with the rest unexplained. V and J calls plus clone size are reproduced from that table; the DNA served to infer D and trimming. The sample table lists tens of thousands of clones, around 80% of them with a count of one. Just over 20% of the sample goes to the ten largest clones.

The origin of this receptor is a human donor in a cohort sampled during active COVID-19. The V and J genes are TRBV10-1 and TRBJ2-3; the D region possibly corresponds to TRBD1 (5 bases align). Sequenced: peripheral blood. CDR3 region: CASSDWVTAYTDTQYF. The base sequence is TGCGCCAGCAGTGATTGGGTGACAGCCTACACAGATACGCAGTATTTT.